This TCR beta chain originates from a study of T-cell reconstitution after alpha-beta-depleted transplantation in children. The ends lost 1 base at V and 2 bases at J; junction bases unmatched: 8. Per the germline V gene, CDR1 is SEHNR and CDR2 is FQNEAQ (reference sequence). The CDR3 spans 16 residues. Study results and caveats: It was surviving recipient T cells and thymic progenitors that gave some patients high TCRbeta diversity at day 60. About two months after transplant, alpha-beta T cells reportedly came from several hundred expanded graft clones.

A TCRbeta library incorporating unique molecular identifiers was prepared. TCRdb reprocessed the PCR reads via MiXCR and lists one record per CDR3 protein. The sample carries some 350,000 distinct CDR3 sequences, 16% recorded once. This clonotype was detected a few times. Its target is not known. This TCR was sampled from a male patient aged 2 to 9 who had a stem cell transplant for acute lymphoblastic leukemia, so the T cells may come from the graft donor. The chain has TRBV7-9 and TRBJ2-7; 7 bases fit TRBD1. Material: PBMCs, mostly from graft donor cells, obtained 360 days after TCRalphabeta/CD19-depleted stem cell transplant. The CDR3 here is CASSLVPDRVTYEQYF. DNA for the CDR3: TGTGCCAGCAGCTTAGTGCCCGACAGGGTAACCTACGAGCAGTACTTC.